This T cell receptor (beta chain) is drawn from a study of tumor-infiltrating lymphocytes in oesophageal squamous cell carcinoma. CDR3 size: 13 residues. The germline CDR1 and CDR2 sequences are SGHVS and FNYEAQ. MiXCR was run by TCRdb on the PCR reads, yielding one entry per CDR3 protein. This table has 9,500 or so distinct CDR3 sequences, 58% appearing once. The sequence was collected from a female donor with esophageal squamous cell carcinoma. The sequenced material came from esophageal tumor tissue. The rearrangement links TRBV7-6 to TRBJ2-1; no clear D. The J call may be wrong; the DNA end is better matched by TRBJ2-7. The CDR3 region is CASSLEEPYEQYF. In DNA form, the CDR3 reads TGTGCCAGCAGCTTAGAAGAACCCTACGAGCAGTACTTC.